The subject of this entry is one T cell receptor (beta chain). Its antigen is as yet unknown. TCRdb re-derived calls from the RT-PCR reads in MiXCR, one entry per CDR3 protein. The sample includes approximately 520,000 distinct CDR3 sequences, roughly 27% of them seen just once. These data belong to a study of response to subunit inactivated influenza vaccine. Germline loops: CDR1 DFQATT, CDR2 SNEGSKA (reference sequence). The V gene lost 1 base and the J gene lost 3 bases, with 13 bases spanning the gap. The CDR3 loop spans 14 amino acids. Study-wide results and limits: Researchers suggested that each seasonal influenza vaccination recruits few new T cells.

This sequence was found in a man in his forties or fifties who received an inactivated influenza vaccine. Material: CD4+ T cells sorted from PBMCs, obtained less than 6 days after vaccination. The chain combines TRBV20-1 with TRBJ2-7; D is unresolved. CDR3 region: CSARVVGTVYEQYF. The CDR3 DNA reads as TGCAGTGCTAGAGTGGTGGGTACCGTCTACGAGCAGTACTTC.